These 7 T cell receptor beta chains came from one sample sequenced in a study of shared clonotypes between healthy human individuals. Clones were read by immunoSEQ multiplex PCR, and TCRdb kept only the in-frame ones, dropping some. The sample has around 1,900,000 clones, over 85% seen once. As defined, naive CD8 cells were CD45RO-negative and positively selected for CCR7, with terminally differentiated effector memory CD45RA+ cells excluded. The sample taken for sequencing was naive CD8+ T cells from PBMCs. The receptor set was obtained from a young man in good health. Some clones in this sample may be carry-over from other donors' samples.

The chain employs TRBV11-2 and TRBJ1-1, with D possibly matching TRBD1 (5 bases). Per germline, CDR1 SGHAT and CDR2 FQNNGV. The CDR3 totals 15 residues. The germline V and J ends were trimmed by 5 bases and 3 bases, with 16 bases remaining between them. Here the CDR3 reads CASSQGARVDTEAFF. The CDR3 coding sequence is TGTGCCAGCAGCCAAGGGGCCAGGGTGGACACTGAAGCTTTCTTT.

The chain is built from TRBV9 and TRBJ2-7; a weak D match, TRBD1 (5 bases). The CDR3 totals 13 residues. V lost 3 bases and J lost 6, with 13 bases in between. From germline, CDR1 is SGDLS and CDR2 YYNGEE. The CDR3 sequence: CASSETLGREQYF. CDR3 bases: TGTGCCAGCAGCGAGACCCTGGGGCGCGAGCAGTACTTC.

The gene calls are TRBV28 and TRBJ2-6; TRBD2 aligns across 7 bases. V lost 10 bases, J lost 3 bases, and 9 bases stayed unmatched. CDR1 is MDHEN, CDR2 SYDVKM, per germline. This CDR3 has 15 residues. CDR3 residues: CATSGNWDGANVLTF. CDR3 nucleotide sequence: TGTGCCACCAGCGGGAACTGGGATGGGGCCAACGTCCTGACTTTC.

The DNA for the CDR3 is TGTGCCAGCAGTGACCCAAGGGTGGGGACTACTTACAATGAGCAGTTCTTC. It codes for CASSDPRVGTTYNEQFF. The rearrangement links TRBV2 to TRBJ2-1; 7 nucleotides match TRBD2. CDR3 length: 17 residues. The V segment lost 3 bases and the J segment 4 bases; nucleotides outside the gene matches: 12. CDR1 and CDR2 (germline): SNHLY, FYNNEI.

In the case of this clone: Other DNA sequences in the sample encode the same CDR3. The chain employs TRBV19 and TRBJ2-3; TRBD2 is a possible D gene (5 bases). The germline CDR1 and CDR2 sequences are LNHDA and SQIVND (reference sequence). The CDR3 sequence is 14 residues long. V was cut by 2 bases and J by 1 base, with 7 bases left in between. In nucleotides, the CDR3 is TGTGCCAGTAGTATAACTAGGGGCACAGATACGCAGTATTTT. The encoded protein is CASSITRGTDTQYF.

This rearrangement joins TRBV7-9 to TRBJ2-1; D ambiguous. Germline V gives CDR1 SEHNR, CDR2 FQNEAQ (reference sequence). The CDR3 covers 16 residues. The V end was cut by 5 bases, the J end by 5 bases, with 19 bases between. The CDR3 loop reads CASSPKLRLGDNEQFF. CDR3 coding DNA: TGTGCCAGCAGCCCCAAGCTACGGCTTGGCGACAATGAGCAGTTCTTC. The entire variable domain, with the rest obtained from reference TRBV7-9 and TRBJ2-1, is as follows: DTGVSQNPRHKITKRGQNVTFRCDPISEHNRLYWYRQTLGQGPEFLTYFQNEAQLEKSRLLSDRFSAERPKGSFSTLEIQRTEQGDSAMYLCASSPKLRLGDNEQFFGPGTRLTVL.

The sample holds one count of this clone. The chain uses TRBV25-1 and TRBJ2-5; no definite D call. The better agreement between TRBJ2-7 and the DNA end casts doubt on the J call. CDR1 MGHDK and CDR2 SYGVNS come from the germline V gene. The CDR3 length is 13 residues. CDR3 sequence reads: CASSVSSRSEQYF. Written as DNA, the CDR3 is TGTGCCAGCAGTGTCAGTAGTCGAAGCGAGCAGTACTTC.